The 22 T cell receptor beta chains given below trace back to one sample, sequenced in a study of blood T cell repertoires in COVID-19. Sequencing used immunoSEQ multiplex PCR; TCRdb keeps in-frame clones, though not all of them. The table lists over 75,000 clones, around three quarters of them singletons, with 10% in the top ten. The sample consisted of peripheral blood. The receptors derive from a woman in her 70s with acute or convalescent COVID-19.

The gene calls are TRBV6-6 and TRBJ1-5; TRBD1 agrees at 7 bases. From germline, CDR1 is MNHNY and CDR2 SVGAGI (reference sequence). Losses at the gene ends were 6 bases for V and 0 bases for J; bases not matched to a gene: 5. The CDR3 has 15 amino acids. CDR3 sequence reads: CASRGGQISNQPQHF. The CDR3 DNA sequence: TGTGCCAGCAGGGGGGGACAGATTAGCAATCAGCCCCAGCATTTT.

The CDR3 protein is CASSPLGSTGGETQYF. CDR3 nucleotides: TGTGCCAGCAGCCCTCTTGGAAGTACGGGGGGAGAGACCCAGTACTTC. This chain links TRBV5-5 with TRBJ2-5; 7 nucleotides match TRBD2. Germline CDR1 is SGHKS and CDR2 is YYEKEE (reference sequence). Unmatched junction bases numbered 13, after V lost 4 bases and J lost 4 bases. This CDR3 spans 16 amino acids.

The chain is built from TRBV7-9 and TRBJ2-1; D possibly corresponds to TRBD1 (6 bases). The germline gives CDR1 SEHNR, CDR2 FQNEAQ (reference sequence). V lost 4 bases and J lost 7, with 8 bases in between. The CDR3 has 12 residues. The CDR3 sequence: CASSSQGNEQFF. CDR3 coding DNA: TGTGCCAGCAGCTCCCAGGGGAATGAGCAGTTCTTC.

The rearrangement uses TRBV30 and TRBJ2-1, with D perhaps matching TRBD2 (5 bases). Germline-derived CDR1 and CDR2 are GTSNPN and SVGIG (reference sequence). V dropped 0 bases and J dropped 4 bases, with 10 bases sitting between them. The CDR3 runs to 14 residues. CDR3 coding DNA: TGTGCCTGGAGTGTTGGGAGAAAGTACAATGAGCAGTTCTTC. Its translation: CAWSVGRKYNEQFF. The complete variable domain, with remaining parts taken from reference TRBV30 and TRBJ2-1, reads SQTIHQWPATLVQPVGSPLSLECTVEGTSNPNLYWYRQAAGRGLQLLFYSVGIGQISSEVPQNLSASRPQDRQFILSSKKLLLSDSGFYLCAWSVGRKYNEQFFGPGTRLTVL.

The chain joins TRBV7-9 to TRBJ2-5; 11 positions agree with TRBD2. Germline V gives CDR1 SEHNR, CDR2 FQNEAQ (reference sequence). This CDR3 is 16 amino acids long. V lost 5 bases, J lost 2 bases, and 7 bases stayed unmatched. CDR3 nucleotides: TGTGCCAGCAGCAGTAGCGGGGGGGCCCTTCAAGAGACCCAGTACTTC. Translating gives CASSSSGGALQETQYF.

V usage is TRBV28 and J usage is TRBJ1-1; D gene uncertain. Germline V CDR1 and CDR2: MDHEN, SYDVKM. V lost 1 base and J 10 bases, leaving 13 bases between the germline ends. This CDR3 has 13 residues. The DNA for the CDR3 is TGTGCCAGCAGTTTATTGCTCCCTGGCGGAGCTTTCTTT. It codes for CASSLLLPGGAFF.

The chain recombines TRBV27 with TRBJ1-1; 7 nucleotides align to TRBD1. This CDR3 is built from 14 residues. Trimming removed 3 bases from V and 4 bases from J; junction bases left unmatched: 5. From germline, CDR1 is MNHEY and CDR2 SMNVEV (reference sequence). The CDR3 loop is CASSLRTGATEAFF. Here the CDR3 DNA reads TGTGCCAGCAGTTTGAGAACAGGGGCCACTGAAGCTTTCTTT.

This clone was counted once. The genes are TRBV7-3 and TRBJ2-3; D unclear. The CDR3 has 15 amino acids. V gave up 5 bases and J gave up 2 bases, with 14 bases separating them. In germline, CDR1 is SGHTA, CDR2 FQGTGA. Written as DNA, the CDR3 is TGTGCCAGCAGCGAAGGAGCTTACCCCACAGATACGCAGTATTTT. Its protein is CASSEGAYPTDTQYF.

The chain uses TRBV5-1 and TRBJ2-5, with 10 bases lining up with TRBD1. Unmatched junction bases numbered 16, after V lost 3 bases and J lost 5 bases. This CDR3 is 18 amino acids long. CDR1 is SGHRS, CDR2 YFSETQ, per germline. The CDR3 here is CASSSGTGVLGVVETQYF. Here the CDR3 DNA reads TGCGCCAGCAGCTCCGGGACAGGGGTTTTGGGGGTCGTGGAGACCCAGTACTTC.

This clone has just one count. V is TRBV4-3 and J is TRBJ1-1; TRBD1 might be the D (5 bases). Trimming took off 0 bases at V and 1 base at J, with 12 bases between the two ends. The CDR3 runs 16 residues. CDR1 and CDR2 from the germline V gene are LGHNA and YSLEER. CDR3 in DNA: TGCGCCAGCAGCCAAGATGCGGGACTGTCGAACACTGAAGCTTTCTTT. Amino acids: CASSQDAGLSNTEAFF.

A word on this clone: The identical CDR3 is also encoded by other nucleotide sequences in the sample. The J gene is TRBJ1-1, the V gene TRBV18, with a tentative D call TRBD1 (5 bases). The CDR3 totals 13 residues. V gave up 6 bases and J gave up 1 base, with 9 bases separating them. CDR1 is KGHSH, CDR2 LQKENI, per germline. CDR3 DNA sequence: TGTGCCAGCTCTCGTCAGGGGAACACTGAAGCTTTCTTT. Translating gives CASSRQGNTEAFF.

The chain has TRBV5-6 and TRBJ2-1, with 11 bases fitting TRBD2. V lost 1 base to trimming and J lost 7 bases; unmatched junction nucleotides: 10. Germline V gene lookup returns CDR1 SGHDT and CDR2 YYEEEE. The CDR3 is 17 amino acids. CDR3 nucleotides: TGTGCCAGCAGCTTGATTAGCGGGAGGGCCAAGGGAAATGAGCAGTTCTTC. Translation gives CASSLISGRAKGNEQFF.

Here the CDR3 DNA reads TGTGCCAGCAGTGAAGCGCCTGGGGCATGGAATCAGCCCCAGCATTTT. The encoded protein is CASSEAPGAWNQPQHF. The chain carries TRBV2 and TRBJ1-5; D possibly corresponds to TRBD1 (5 bases). The CDR3 is 16 amino acids. V lost 0 bases and J 4 bases, leaving 13 bases between the germline ends. In germline, CDR1 is SNHLY, CDR2 FYNNEI.

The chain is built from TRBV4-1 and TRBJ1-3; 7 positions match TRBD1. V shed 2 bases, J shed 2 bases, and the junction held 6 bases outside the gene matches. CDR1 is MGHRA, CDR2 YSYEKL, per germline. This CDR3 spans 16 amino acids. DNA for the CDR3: TGCGCCAGCAGCCAACGGCAGGGGGTAGCTGGAAACACCATATATTTT. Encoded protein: CASSQRQGVAGNTIYF.

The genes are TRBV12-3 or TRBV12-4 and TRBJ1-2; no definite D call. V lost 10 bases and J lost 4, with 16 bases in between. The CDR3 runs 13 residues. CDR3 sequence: CATRPGPRYGYTF. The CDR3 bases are TGTGCCACCCGACCGGGTCCTCGCTATGGCTACACCTTC.

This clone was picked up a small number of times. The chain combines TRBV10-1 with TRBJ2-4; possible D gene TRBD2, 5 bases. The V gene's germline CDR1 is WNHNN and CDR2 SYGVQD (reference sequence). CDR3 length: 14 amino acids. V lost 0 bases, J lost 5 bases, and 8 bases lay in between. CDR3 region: CASSESFGENIQYF. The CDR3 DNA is TGCGCCAGCAGTGAGTCTTTCGGGGAAAACATTCAGTACTTC.

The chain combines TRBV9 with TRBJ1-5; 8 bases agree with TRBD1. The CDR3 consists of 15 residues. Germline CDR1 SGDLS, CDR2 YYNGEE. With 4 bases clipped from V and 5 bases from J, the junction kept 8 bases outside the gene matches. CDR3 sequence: CASSQTDRVDQPQHF. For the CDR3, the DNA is TGTGCCAGCAGCCAAACGGACAGGGTCGATCAGCCCCAGCATTTT.

In DNA, the CDR3 is TGTGCCAGCAGTTTAGAGCCAGGAAGCTACGAGCAGTACTTC. This sequence encodes CASSLEPGSYEQYF. The chain recombines TRBV27 with TRBJ2-7, with D hard to call. The CDR3 totals 14 residues. Trimming removed 2 bases at V and 3 bases at J, with 11 bases between. CDR1 and CDR2 (germline): MNHEY, SMNVEV (reference sequence).

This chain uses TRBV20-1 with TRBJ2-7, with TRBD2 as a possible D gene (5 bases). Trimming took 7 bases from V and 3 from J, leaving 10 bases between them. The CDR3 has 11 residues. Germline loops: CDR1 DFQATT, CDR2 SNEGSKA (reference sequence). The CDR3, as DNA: TGCAGTGGGCAGGAGGACTACGAGCAGTACTTC. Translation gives CSGQEDYEQYF.

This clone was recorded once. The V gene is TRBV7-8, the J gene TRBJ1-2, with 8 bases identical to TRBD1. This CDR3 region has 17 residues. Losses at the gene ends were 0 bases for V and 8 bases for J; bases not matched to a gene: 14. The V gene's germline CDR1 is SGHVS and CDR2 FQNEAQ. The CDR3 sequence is CASSLALGLTGGHGYTF. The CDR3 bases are TGTGCCAGCAGCTTAGCTCTGGGTTTAACAGGGGGACACGGCTACACCTTC.

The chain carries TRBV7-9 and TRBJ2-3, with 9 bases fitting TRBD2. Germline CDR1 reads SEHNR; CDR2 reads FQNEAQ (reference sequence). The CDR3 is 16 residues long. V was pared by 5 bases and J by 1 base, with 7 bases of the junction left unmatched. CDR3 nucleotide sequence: TGTGCCAGCAGCCAGGCGCGGGGGGGCGGCACAGATACGCAGTATTTT. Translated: CASSQARGGGTDTQYF.

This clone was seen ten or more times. CDR3 nucleotides: TGTGCCAGCAGCCAAGAGACAGGGGGCGCAGAGACCCAGTACTTC. Translation: CASSQETGGAETQYF. The chain recombines TRBV4-2 with TRBJ2-5; 10 bases are shared with TRBD1. Per germline, CDR1 LGHNA and CDR2 YNFKEQ. The trim removed 0 bases at V and 4 bases at J, leaving 2 bases unmatched. The CDR3 sequence is 15 residues long.